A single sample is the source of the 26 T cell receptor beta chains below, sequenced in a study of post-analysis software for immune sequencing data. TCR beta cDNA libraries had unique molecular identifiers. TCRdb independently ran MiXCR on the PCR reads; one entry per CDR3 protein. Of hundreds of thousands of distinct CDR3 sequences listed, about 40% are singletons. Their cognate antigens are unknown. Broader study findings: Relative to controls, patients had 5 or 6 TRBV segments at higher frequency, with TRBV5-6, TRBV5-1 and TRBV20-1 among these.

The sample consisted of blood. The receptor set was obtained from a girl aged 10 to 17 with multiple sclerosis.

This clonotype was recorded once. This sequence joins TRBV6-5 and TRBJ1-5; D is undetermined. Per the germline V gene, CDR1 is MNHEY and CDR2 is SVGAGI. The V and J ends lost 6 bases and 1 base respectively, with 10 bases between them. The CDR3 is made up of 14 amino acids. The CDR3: CASSPEPSNQPQHF. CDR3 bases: TGTGCCAGCAGCCCGGAACCCAGCAATCAGCCCCAGCATTTT.

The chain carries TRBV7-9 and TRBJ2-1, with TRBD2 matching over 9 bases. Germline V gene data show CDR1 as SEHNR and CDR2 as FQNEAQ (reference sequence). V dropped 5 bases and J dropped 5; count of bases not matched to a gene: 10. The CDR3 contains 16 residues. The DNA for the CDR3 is TGTGCCAGCAGCCCCCGGCTAGCGGGGTCCCACAATGAGCAGTTCTTC. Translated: CASSPRLAGSHNEQFF. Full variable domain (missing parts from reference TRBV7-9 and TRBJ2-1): DTGVSQNPRHKITKRGQNVTFRCDPISEHNRLYWYRQTLGQGPEFLTYFQNEAQLEKSRLLSDRFSAERPKGSFSTLEIQRTEQGDSAMYLCASSPRLAGSHNEQFFGPGTRLTVL.

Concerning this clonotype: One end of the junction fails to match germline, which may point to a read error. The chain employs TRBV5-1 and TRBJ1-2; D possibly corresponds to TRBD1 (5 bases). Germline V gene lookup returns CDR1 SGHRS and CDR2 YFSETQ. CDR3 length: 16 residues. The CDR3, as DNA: TGCCCCAGCAGCTTGACAGAGTCAGAGGCTAACTATGGCTACACCTTC. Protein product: CPSSLTESEANYGYTF.

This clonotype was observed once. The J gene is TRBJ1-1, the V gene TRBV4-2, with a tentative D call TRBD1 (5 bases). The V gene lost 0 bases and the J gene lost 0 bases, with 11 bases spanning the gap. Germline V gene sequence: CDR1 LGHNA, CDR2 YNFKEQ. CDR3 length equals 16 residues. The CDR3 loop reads CASSQEGTRVNTEAFF. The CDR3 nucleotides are TGTGCCAGCAGCCAAGAGGGGACCCGAGTGAACACTGAAGCTTTCTTT.

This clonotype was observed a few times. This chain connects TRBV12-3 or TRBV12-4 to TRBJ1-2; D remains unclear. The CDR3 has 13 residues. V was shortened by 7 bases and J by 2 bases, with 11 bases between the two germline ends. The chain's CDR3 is CASIRTGNYGYTF. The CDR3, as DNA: TGTGCCAGCATTCGGACGGGCAACTATGGCTACACCTTC.

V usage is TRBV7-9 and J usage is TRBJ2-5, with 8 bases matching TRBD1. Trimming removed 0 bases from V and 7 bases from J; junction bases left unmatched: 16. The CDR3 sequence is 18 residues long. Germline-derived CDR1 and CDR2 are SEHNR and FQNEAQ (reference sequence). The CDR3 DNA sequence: TGTGCCAGCAGCTTAGCGCTAAGGGGGACAGGCCCTAAGTGGACCCAGTACTTC. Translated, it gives CASSLALRGTGPKWTQYF.

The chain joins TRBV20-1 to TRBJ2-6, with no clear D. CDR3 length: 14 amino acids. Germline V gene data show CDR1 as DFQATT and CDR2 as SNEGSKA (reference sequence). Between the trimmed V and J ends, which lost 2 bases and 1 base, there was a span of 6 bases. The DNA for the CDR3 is TGCAGTGCTAGACGGTTTTCTGGGGCCAACGTCCTGACTTTC. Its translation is CSARRFSGANVLTF.

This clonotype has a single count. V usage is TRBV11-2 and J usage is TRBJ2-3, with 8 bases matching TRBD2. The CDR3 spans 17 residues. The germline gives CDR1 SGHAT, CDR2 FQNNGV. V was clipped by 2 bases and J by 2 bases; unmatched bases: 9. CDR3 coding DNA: TGTGCCAGCAGCTTAACTAGGAAGCGGGGGCACACAGATACGCAGTATTTT. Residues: CASSLTRKRGHTDTQYF.

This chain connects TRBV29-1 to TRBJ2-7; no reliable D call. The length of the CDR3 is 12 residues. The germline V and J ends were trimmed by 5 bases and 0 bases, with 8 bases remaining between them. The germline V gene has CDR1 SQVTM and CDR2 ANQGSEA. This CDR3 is CSVSVSSYEQYF. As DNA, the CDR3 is TGCAGCGTTTCCGTGTCCTCCTACGAGCAGTACTTC.

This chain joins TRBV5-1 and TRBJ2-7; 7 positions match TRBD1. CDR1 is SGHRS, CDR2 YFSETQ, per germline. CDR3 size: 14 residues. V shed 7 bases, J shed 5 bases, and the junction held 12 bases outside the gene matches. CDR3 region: CASRGGLGDHEQYF. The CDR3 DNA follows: TGCGCCAGCCGAGGGGGCCTAGGGGACCACGAGCAGTACTTC.

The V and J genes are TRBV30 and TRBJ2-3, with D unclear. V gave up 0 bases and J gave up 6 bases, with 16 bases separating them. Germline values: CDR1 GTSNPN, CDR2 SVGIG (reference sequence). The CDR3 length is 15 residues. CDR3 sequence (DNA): TGTGCCTGGAGTGTGTCACTCCCTCTGGGGGATACGCAGTATTTT. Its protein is CAWSVSLPLGDTQYF.

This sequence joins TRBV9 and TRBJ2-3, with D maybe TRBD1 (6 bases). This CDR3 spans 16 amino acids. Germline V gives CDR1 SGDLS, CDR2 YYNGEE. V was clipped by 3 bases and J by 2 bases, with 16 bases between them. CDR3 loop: CASSASTGTTTDTQYF. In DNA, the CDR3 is TGTGCCAGCAGCGCTTCGACCGGGACAACCACAGATACGCAGTATTTT.

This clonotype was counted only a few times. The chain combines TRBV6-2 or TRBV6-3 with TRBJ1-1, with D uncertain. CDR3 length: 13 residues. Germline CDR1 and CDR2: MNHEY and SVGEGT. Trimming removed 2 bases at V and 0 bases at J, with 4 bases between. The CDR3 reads CASSYRMNTEAFF. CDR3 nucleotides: TGTGCCAGCAGTTACCGTATGAACACTGAAGCTTTCTTT.

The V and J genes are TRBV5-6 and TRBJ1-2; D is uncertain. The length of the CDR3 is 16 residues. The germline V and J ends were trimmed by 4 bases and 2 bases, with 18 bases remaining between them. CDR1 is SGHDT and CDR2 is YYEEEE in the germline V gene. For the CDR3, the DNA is TGTGCCAGCAGCCTCGGGGAGTTCTTTTCAAACTATGGCTACACCTTC. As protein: CASSLGEFFSNYGYTF. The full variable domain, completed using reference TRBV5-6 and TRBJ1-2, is DAGVTQSPTHLIKTRGQQVTLRCSPKSGHDTVSWYQQALGQGPQFIFQYYEEEERQRGNFPDRFSGHQFPNYSSELNVNALLLGDSALYLCASSLGEFFSNYGYTFGSGTRLTVV.

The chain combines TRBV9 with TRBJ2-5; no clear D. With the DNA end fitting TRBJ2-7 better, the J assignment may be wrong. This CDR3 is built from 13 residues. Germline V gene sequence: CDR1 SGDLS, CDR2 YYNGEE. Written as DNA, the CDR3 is TGTGCCAGCAGCTCCCAGCTCAGAGACGAGCAGTACTTC. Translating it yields CASSSQLRDEQYF.

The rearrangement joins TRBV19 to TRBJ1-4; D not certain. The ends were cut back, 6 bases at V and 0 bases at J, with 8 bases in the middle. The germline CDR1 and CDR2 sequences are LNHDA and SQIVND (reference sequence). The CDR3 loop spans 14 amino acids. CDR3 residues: CASRPLATNEKLFF. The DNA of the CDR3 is TGTGCCAGTAGGCCGCTTGCAACTAATGAAAAACTGTTTTTT.

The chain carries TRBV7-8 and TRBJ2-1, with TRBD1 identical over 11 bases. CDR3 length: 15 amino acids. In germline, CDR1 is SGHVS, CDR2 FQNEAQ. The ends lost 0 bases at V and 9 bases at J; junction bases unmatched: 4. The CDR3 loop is CASSLARTGGSEQFF. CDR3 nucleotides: TGTGCCAGCAGCTTAGCGCGGACAGGGGGCAGTGAGCAGTTCTTC.

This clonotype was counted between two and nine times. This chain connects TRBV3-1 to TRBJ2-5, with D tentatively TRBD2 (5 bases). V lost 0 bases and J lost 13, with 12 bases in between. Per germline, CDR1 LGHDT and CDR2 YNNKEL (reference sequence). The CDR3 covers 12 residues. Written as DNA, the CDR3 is TGTGCCAGCAGCCAAGAGGGCGCTAGCCCGTACTTC. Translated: CASSQEGASPYF.

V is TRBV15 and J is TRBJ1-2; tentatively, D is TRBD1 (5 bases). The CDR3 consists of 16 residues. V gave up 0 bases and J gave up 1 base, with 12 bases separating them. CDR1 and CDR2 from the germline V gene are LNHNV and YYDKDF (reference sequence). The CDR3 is CATSRDKTALNYGYTF. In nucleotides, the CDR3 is TGTGCCACCAGCAGAGATAAGACAGCTCTTAACTATGGCTACACCTTC. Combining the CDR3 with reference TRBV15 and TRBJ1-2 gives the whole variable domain DAMVIQNPRYQVTQFGKPVTLSCSQTLNHNVMYWYQQKSSQAPKLLFHYYDKDFNNEADTPDNFQSRRPNTSFCFLDIRSPGLGDTAMYLCATSRDKTALNYGYTFGSGTRLTVV.

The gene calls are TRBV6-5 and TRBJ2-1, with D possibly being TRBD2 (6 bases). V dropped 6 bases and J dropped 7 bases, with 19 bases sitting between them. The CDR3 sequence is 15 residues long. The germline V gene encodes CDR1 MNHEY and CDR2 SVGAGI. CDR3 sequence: CASSAGTLARNEQFF. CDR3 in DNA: TGTGCCAGCAGCGCCGGGACTCTAGCACGTAATGAGCAGTTCTTC.

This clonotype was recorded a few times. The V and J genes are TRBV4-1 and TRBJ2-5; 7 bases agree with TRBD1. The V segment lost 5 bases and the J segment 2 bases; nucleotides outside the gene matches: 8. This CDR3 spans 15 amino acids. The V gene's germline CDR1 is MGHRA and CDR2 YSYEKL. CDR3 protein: CASSTGVPYQETQYF. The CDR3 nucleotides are TGCGCCAGCAGCACAGGGGTCCCCTATCAAGAGACCCAGTACTTC.

CDR3 sequence: CAIRDGPQAFF. The CDR3 nucleotides read TGTGCCATCAGGGACGGTCCCCAGGCTTTCTTT. This chain connects TRBV10-3 to TRBJ1-1; D not certain. Germline assignment: CDR1 ENHRY and CDR2 SYGVKD. Trimming removed 6 bases at V and 11 bases at J, with 13 bases between. This CDR3 is 11 amino acids long.

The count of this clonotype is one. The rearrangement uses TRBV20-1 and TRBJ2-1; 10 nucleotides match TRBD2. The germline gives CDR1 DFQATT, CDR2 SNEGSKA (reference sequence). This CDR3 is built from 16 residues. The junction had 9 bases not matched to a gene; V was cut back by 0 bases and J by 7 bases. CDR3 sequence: CSARDERSGGANEQFF. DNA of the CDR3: TGCAGTGCTAGAGATGAAAGGAGCGGGGGGGCGAATGAGCAGTTCTTC.

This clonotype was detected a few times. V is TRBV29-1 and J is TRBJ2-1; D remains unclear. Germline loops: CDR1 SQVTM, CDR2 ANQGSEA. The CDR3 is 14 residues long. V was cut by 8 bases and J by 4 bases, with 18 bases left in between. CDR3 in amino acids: CSSSPSFWYNEQFF. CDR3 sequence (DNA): TGCAGCTCCTCCCCTTCGTTTTGGTACAATGAGCAGTTCTTC.

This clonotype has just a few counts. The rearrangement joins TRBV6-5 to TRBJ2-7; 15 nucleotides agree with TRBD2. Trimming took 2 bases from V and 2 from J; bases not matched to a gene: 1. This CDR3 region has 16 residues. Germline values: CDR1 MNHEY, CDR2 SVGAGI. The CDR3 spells CASSYGTSGGTYEQYF. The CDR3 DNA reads TGTGCCAGCAGTTACGGGACTAGCGGGGGGACCTACGAGCAGTACTTC.

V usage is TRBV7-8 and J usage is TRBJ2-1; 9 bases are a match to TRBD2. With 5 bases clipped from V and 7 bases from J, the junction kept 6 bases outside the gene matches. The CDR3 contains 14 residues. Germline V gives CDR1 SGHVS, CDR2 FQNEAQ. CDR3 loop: CASSTLAGGNEQFF. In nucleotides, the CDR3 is TGTGCCAGCAGCACCCTGGCGGGGGGGAATGAGCAGTTCTTC.